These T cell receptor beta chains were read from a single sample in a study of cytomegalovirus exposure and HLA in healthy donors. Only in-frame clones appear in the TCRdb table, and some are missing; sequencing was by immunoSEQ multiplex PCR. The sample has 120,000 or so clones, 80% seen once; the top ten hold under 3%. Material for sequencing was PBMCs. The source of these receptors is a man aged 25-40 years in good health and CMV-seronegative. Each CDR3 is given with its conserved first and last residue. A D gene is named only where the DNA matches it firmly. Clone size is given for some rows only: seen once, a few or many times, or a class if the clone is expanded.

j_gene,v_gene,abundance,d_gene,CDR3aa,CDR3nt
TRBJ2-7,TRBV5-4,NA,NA,CASSSYYEQYF,TGTGCCAGCAGCTCCTACTACGAGCAGTACTTC
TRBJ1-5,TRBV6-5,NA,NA,CASSRGGGQPQHF,TGTGCCAGCAGTAGGGGGGGCGGTCAGCCCCAGCATTTT
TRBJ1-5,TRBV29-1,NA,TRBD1,CSVGQDNQPQHF,TGCAGCGTAGGACAGGATAATCAGCCCCAGCATTTT
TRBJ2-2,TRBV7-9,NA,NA,CSSSLVRADTGELFF,TGTTCCAGCAGCTTAGTCAGGGCTGACACCGGGGAGCTGTTTTTT
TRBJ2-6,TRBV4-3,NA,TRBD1,CASSQERQGISGANVLTF,TGCGCCAGCAGCCAAGAGAGACAGGGGATCTCTGGGGCCAACGTCCTGACTTTC
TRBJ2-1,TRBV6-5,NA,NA,CASSTSRSYNEQFF,TGTGCCAGCAGCACCTCGAGGTCCTACAATGAGCAGTTCTTC
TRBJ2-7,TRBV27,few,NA,CASSIGVEQYF,TGTGCCAGCAGCATAGGAGTAGAGCAGTACTTC
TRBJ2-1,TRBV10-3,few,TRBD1,CAISPFQGANEQFF,TGTGCCATCAGTCCCTTTCAGGGGGCAAATGAGCAGTTCTTC
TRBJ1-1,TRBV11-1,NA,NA,CASSFDVTTEAFF,TGTGCCAGCAGCTTCGATGTAACAACTGAAGCTTTCTTT
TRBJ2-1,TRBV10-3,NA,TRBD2,CATAGTKSTAEQFF,TGTGCCACCGCCGGGACTAAATCCACCGCTGAGCAGTTCTTC
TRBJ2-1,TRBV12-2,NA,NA,CASRLAGGVYNEQFF,TGTGCAAGTCGCTTGGCGGGGGGGGTTTACAATGAGCAGTTCTTC
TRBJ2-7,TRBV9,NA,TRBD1,CASSSSIGTGFDEQYF,TGTGCCAGCAGCTCTTCTATCGGGACAGGGTTTGACGAGCAGTACTTC
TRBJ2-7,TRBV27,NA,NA,CASSLSLQGYSYEQYF,TGTGCCAGCAGTTTATCCTTACAGGGTTATTCCTACGAGCAGTACTTC
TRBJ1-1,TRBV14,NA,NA,CASSLTGTSEAFF,TGTGCCAGCAGCCTAACAGGAACCTCTGAAGCTTTCTTT
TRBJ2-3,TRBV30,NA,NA,CAWSVLSESTDTQYF,TGTGCCTGGAGTGTACTTAGCGAGAGCACAGATACGCAGTATTTT
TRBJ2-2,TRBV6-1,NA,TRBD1,CASRGTGIGELFF,TGTGCCAGCAGAGGGACAGGGATCGGGGAGCTGTTTTTT
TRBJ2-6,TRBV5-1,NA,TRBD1,CASSPDRAGANVLTF,TGCGCCAGCAGCCCCGACAGGGCTGGGGCCAACGTCCTGACTTTC
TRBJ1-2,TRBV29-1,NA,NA,CSVDLPDFEGYPF,TGCAGCGTTGATTTGCCGGATTTCGAGGGCTACCCCTTC
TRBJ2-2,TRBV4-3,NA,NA,CASRLDSNRPGELFF,TGCGCCAGCAGACTAGACTCCAACAGACCCGGGGAGCTGTTTTTT
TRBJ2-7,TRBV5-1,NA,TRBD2,CASSPGLEFSEQYF,TGCGCCAGCAGCCCGGGACTAGAGTTTAGCGAGCAGTACTTC
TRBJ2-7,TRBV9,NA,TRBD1,CASSVTGHSYEQYF,TGTGCCAGCAGCGTGACAGGGCACTCCTACGAGCAGTACTTC
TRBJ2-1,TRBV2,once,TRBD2,CASTIAGGLANELQFF,TGTGCCAGCACAATAGCGGGAGGCCTAGCCAATGAGTTGCAGTTCTTC
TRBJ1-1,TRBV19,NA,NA,CASSIVAGGNTEAFF,TGTGCCAGTAGTATAGTTGCAGGTGGGAACACTGAAGCTTTCTTT
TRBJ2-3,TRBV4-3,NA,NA,CASSQALRTTSTDTQYF,TGCGCCAGCAGCCAAGCGCTCAGGACTACAAGCACAGATACGCAGTATTTT
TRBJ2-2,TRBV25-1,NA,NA,CASSGALTVFF,TGTGCCAGCAGTGGGGCTCTCACAGTGTTTTTT
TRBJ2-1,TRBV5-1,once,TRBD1,CASSVNTGQGYNEQFF,TGCGCCAGCAGCGTTAACACGGGACAGGGTTACAATGAGCAGTTCTTC
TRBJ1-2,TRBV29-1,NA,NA,CSVEAADGYTF,TGCAGCGTTGAGGCGGCCGATGGCTACACCTTC
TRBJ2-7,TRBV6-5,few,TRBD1,CASSRQGSDEQYF,TGTGCCAGCAGTCGACAGGGTTCTGACGAGCAGTACTTC
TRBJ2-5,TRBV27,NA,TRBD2,CASSKGLAANQETQYF,TGTGCCAGCAGCAAAGGACTAGCAGCCAACCAAGAGACCCAGTACTTC
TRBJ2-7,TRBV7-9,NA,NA,CASSSAVGDIYEQYF,TGTGCCAGCAGCTCCGCCGTAGGGGACATCTACGAGCAGTACTTC
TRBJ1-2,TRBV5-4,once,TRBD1,CASSLEDRVYGYTF,TGTGCCAGCAGCTTGGAGGACAGGGTATATGGCTACACCTTC
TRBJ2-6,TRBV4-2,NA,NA,CASSSVGTRRSGANVLTF,TGTGCCAGCAGCTCGGTCGGGACTCGGCGCTCTGGGGCCAACGTCCTGACTTTC